This T cell receptor beta chain was observed in a study of control samples from healthy donors and cancer patients. This clone was observed a single time. This CDR3 region has 11 residues. CDR1 is MNHEY, CDR2 SVGAGI, per germline. V lost 10 bases and J lost 3, with 10 bases in between. Sequencing was performed with immunoSEQ multiplex PCR; in TCRdb, only in-frame clones are kept and a portion is missing. The sample includes 120,000 to 150,000 clones, about 90% of them seen just once. The receptor was derived from a man younger than 30 in good health. The V and J genes are TRBV6-5 and TRBJ2-7; perhaps TRBD2 as D (6 bases). Input material: blood. The CDR3 DNA follows: TGTGCCACGATCGGGGGCTACGAGCAGTACTTC. Translating gives CATIGGYEQYF.